This is a list of T cell receptor beta chains from one sample in a study of lymphopenia after photon versus proton radiotherapy. Sequenced by immunoSEQ multiplex PCR; TCRdb stores in-frame clones only, minus some. The sample consists of some 64,000 clones, around 90% of them appearing once. The source material was peripheral blood, sampled from a patient treated with proton-based radiotherapy. These receptors were taken from an elderly man with esophageal cancer. Each CDR3 is given with its conserved first and last residue. A D gene is named only where the DNA matches it firmly. Some rows have no size entry. The others give once, few or many, or a class for an expanded clone.

>14|-|once|TRBJ1-5|TRBV15
TGTGCCACCAGCAGAGAGGGGGGCAATCAGCCCCAGCATTTT
CATSREGGNQPQHF
>13|TRBD1|-|TRBJ2-3|TRBV9
TGTGCCAGCAGCACCACAGGGGTAGATACGCAGTATTTT
CASSTTGVDTQYF
>17|TRBD2|-|TRBJ2-2|TRBV4-1
TGCGCCAGCAGCCAAGAAGCGGGGGGGCCGTTCACCGGGGAGCTGTTTTTT
CASSQEAGGPFTGELFF
>14|-|-|TRBJ2-3|TRBV2
TGTGCCAGCAGTTATTACGTGGGAGCAGATACGCAGTATTTT
CASSYYVGADTQYF
>16|-|once|TRBJ2-2|TRBV7-2
TGTGCCAGCAGCTTAGACGGGGCGGGTGGTTCCCGGGAGCTGTTTTTT
CASSLDGAGGSRELFF
>12|-|-|TRBJ1-1|TRBV11-2
TGTGCCAGCAGCCCGGCGAACACTGAAGCTTTCTTT
CASSPANTEAFF
>15|TRBD2|-|TRBJ2-3|TRBV29-1
TGCAGCGTTGAACCAGCGGGAGGGCCAACAGATACGCAGTATTTT
CSVEPAGGPTDTQYF
>13|-|-|TRBJ1-6|TRBV25-1
TGTGCCAGCACTGTAACAGGGAGCTCGCCCCTCCACTTT
CASTVTGSSPLHF
>12|-|few|TRBJ1-1|TRBV7-2
TGTGCCAGCAGCCCCTCCCACACTGAAGCTTTCTTT
CASSPSHTEAFF
>14|-|-|TRBJ2-3|TRBV7-2
TGTGCCAGCAGCTTAGCAACTAGGGAATTTACGCAGTATTTT
CASSLATREFTQYF
>17|-|-|TRBJ2-7|TRBV21-1
TGTGCCAGCAGCAAAGCCCCGAGGAGCGGGAGGTCCCACGAGCAGTACTTC
CASSKAPRSGRSHEQYF
>14|-|-|TRBJ1-1|TRBV18
TGTGCCAGCTCTCCGACATGGGGGAACACTGAAGCTTTCTTT
CASSPTWGNTEAFF
>17|-|-|TRBJ2-3|TRBV4-3
TGCGCCAGCAGCCAAGATCAACGCGGGGGCCTCACAGATACGCAGTATTTT
CASSQDQRGGLTDTQYF
>14|TRBD1|few|TRBJ1-4|TRBV18
TGTGCCAGCTCACCGAACAGGGGCTATGAAAAACTGTTTTTT
CASSPNRGYEKLFF